This T cell receptor beta chain was captured in a study of cytomegalovirus exposure and HLA in healthy donors. Whole-study findings and limits: In an earlier analysis, most TCR beta V segments were productive about 90% or about 30% of the time. Because they were indistinguishable, some V segments, including TRBV6-2 and TRBV6-3, were excluded. Some public TCRs appeared in many individuals, while most sequences were rare.

PCR amplification relied on 60 Vbeta primers (plus 13 Jbeta primers). Profiled with immunoSEQ multiplex PCR; TCRdb holds only in-frame clones, not every one. The sample yields about 150,000 clones, less than 85% seen once. Germline assignment: CDR1 MGHRA and CDR2 YSYEKL. V was cut by 0 bases and J by 6 bases, with 9 bases left in between. The CDR3 runs 14 residues. Regarding this clone: The antigen is unknown.

Although they were nominally healthy when sampled, donors likely had unrecorded immune exposures. This chain joins TRBV4-1 and TRBJ2-4; no definite D call. This sequence was found in a woman in her fifties or sixties in good health and CMV-seropositive. Sequencing input: PBMCs. In nucleotides, the CDR3 is TGCGCCAGCAGCCAAGATCTCTCAGTAAACATTCAGTACTTC. Translated: CASSQDLSVNIQYF.